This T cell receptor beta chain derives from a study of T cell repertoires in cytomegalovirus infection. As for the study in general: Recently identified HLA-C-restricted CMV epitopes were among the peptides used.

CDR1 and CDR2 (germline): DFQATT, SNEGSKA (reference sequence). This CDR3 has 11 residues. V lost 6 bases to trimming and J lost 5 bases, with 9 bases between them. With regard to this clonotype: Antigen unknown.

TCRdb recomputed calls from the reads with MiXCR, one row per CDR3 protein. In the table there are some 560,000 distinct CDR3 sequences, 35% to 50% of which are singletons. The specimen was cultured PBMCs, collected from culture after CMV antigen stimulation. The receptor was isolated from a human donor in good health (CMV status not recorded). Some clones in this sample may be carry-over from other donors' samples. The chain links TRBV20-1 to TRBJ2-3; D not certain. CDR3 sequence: CSAALGDTQYF. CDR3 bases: TGCAGTGCGGCTTTGGGAGATACGCAGTATTTT.